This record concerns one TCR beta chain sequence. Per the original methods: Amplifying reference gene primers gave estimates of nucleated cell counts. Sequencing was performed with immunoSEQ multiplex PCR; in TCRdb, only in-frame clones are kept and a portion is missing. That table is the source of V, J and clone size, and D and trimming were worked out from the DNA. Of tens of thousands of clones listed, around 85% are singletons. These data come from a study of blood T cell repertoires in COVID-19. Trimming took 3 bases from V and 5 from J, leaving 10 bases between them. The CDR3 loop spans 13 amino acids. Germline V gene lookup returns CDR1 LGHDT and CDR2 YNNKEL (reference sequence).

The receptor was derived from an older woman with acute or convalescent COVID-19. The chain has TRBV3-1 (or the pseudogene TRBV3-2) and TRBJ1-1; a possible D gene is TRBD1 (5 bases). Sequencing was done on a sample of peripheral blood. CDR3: CASSQGLGTEAFF. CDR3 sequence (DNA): TGTGCCAGCAGCCAGGGGCTTGGAACTGAAGCTTTCTTT.